Sequencing of this T cell receptor (beta chain) was carried out in a study of patients and donors after allogeneic stem cell transplantation. The CDR3 extends over 13 amino acids. Germline V gene data show CDR1 as DFQATT and CDR2 as SNEGSKA (reference sequence). Trimming at V came to 6 bases and at J to 9 bases, leaving 5 bases not matched to a gene. TCRdb reprocessed the RT-PCR reads via MiXCR and lists one record per CDR3 protein. The sample shows approximately 88,000 distinct CDR3 sequences, approximately 5% of them seen only once. This clonotype was observed many times. The chain employs TRBV20-1 and TRBJ2-1; 13 bases match TRBD2. The source material was blood, either unsorted or a sorted T cell fraction (not recorded which). The source is a human donor who was either an allogeneic HSCT recipient or a stem cell or donor lymphocyte infusion donor (not recorded which). It is not recorded whose cells these are; they may come from a transplant donor. CDR3 region: CSAGLAGEGEQFF. The CDR3, as DNA: TGCAGTGCCGGACTAGCGGGAGAGGGTGAGCAGTTCTTC.